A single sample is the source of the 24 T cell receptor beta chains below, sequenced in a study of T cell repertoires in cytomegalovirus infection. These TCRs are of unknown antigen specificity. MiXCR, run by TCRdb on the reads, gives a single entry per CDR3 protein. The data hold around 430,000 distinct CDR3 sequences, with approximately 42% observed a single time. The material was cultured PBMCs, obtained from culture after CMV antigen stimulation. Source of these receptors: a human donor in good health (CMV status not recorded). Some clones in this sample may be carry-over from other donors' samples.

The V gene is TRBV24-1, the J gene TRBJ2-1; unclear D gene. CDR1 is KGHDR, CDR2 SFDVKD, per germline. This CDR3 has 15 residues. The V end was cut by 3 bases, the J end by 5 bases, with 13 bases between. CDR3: CATSDRVAYDNEQFF. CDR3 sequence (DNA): TGTGCCACCAGTGATCGAGTAGCATATGACAATGAGCAGTTCTTC.

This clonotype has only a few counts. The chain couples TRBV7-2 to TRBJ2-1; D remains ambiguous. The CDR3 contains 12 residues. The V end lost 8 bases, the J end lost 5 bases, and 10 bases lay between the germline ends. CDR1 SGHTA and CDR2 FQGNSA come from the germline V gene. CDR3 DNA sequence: TGTGCCAGCGGGTGGCGGAACAATGAGCAGTTCTTC. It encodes CASGWRNNEQFF.

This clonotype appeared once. DNA for the CDR3: TGTGCTAGTGGTTCCCTAAGGGGCGAGAGCACCGGGGAGCTGTTTTTT. Residues: CASGSLRGESTGELFF. The gene calls are TRBV12-5 and TRBJ2-2; a weak D match, TRBD1 (5 bases). With 4 bases removed from V and 4 bases from J, the gap between germline ends came to 16 bases. The CDR3 is made up of 16 amino acids. Per germline, CDR1 LGHNT and CDR2 FRNRAP.

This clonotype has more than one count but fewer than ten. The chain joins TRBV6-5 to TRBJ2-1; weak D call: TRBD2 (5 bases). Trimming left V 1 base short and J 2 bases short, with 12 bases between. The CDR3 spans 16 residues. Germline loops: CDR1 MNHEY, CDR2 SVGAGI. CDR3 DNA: TGTGCCAGCAGTTACTTGAGGGCAGGAACCTACAATGAGCAGTTCTTC. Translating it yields CASSYLRAGTYNEQFF.

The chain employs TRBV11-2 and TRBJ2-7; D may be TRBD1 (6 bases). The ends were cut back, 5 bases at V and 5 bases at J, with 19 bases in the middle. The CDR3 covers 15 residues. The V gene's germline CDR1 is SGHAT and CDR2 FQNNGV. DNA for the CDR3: TGTGCCAGCAGCCGTCAGGCAGGACAGCCCCACGAGCAGTACTTC. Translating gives CASSRQAGQPHEQYF.

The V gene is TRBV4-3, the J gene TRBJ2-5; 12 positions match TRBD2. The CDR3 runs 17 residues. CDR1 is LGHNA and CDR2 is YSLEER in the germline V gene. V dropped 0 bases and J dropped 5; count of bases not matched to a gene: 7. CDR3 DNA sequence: TGCGCCAGCAGCCAAGATCTAGCGGGAGGGAGGTGGGAGACCCAGTACTTC. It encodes CASSQDLAGGRWETQYF.

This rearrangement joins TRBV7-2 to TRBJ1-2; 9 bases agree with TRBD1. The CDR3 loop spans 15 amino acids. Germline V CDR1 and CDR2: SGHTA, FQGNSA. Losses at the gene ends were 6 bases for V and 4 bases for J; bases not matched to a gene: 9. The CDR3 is CASSSYRGLGYGYTF. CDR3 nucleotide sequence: TGTGCCAGCAGTTCCTACAGGGGGCTAGGCTATGGCTACACCTTC. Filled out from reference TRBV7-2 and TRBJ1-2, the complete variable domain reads GAGVSQSPSNKVTEKGKDVELRCDPISGHTALYWYRQSLGQGLEFLIYFQGNSAPDKSGLPSDRFSAERTGGSVSTLTIQRTQQEDSAVYLCASSSYRGLGYGYTFGSGTRLTVV.

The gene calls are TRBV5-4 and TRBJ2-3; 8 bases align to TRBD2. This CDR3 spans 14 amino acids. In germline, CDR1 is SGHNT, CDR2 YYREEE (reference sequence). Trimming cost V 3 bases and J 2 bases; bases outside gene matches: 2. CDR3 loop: CASSSAGDTDTQYF. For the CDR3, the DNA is TGTGCCAGCAGCTCAGCGGGGGACACAGATACGCAGTATTTT.

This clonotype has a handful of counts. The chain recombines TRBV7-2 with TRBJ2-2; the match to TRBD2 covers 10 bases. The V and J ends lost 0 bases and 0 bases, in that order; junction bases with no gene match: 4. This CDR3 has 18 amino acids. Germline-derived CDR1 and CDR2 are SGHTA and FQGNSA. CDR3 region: CASSLAGTSASNTGELFF. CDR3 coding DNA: TGTGCCAGCAGCTTAGCGGGGACTAGCGCCTCGAACACCGGGGAGCTGTTTTTT.

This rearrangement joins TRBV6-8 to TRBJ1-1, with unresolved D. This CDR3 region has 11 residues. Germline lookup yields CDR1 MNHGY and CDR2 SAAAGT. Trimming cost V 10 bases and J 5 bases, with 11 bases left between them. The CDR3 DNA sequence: TGTGCCATCAAGGGAGGAACTGAAGCTTTCTTT. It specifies CAIKGGTEAFF.

CDR3 in amino acids: CASSQVGGSPLHF. CDR3 in DNA: TGTGCCAGCAGCCAGGTGGGAGGATCACCCCTCCACTTT. The chain recombines TRBV7-6 with TRBJ1-6; the D is unclear. V dropped 5 bases and J dropped 10 bases, with 12 bases sitting between them. There are 13 residues in the CDR3. The V gene's germline CDR1 is SGHVS and CDR2 FNYEAQ.

Written as DNA, the CDR3 is TGTGCCAGCAGTATCAAGAGGTCCGGTAATGGCTACACCTTC. It translates to CASSIKRSGNGYTF. The V and J genes are TRBV12-3 or TRBV12-4 and TRBJ1-2; D not certain. With 5 bases removed from V and 6 bases from J, the gap between germline ends came to 16 bases. The CDR3 extends over 14 amino acids.

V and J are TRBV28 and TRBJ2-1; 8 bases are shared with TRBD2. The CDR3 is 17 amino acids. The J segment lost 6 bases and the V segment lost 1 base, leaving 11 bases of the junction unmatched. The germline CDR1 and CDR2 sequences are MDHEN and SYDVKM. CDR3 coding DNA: TGTGCCAGCAGTTTATCCCGGGGGACTAGGTTACGCAATGAGCAGTTCTTC. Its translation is CASSLSRGTRLRNEQFF.

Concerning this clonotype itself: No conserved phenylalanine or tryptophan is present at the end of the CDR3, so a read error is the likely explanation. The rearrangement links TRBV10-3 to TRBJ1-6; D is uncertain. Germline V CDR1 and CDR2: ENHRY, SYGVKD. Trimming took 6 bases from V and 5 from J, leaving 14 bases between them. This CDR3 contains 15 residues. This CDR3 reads CAIRQRVVDNSPLHS. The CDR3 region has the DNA TGTGCCATCAGGCAGCGTGTTGTTGATAATTCACCCCTCCACTCT.

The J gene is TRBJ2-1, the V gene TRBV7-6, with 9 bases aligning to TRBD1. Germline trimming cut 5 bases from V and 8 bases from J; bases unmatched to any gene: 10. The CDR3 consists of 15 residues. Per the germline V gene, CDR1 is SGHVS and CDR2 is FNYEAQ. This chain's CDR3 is CASSAPGQGMDEQFF. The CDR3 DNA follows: TGTGCCAGCAGCGCCCCGGGACAGGGCATGGATGAGCAGTTCTTC.

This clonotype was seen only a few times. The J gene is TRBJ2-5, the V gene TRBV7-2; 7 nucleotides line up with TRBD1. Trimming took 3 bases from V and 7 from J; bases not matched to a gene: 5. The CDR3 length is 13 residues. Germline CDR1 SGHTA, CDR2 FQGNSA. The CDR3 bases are TGTGCCAGCAGCTTTACAGGGGTGGGGACCCAGTACTTC. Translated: CASSFTGVGTQYF.

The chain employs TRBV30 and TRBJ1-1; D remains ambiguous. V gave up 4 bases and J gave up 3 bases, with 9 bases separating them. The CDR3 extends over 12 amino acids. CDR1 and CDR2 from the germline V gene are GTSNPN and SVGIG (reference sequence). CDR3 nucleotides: TGTGCCTGGATCAGGTCGGACACTGAAGCTTTCTTT. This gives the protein CAWIRSDTEAFF.

The CDR3 bases are TGTGCCATCAGTGGCCTCGCCACAGGGAGCGAGCAGTACTTC. This translates into CAISGLATGSEQYF. The genes are TRBV10-3 and TRBJ2-7, with a weak D call TRBD1 (6 bases). Trimming left V 4 bases short and J 6 bases short, with 16 bases between. This CDR3 contains 14 residues. CDR1 and CDR2 from the germline V gene are ENHRY and SYGVKD.

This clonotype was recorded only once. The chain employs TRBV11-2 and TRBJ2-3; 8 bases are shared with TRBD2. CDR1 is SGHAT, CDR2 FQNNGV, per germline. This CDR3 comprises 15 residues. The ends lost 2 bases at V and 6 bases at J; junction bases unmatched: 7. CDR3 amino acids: CASSLRYSGADTQYF. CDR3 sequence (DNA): TGTGCCAGCAGCTTAAGATATAGCGGGGCTGATACGCAGTATTTT.

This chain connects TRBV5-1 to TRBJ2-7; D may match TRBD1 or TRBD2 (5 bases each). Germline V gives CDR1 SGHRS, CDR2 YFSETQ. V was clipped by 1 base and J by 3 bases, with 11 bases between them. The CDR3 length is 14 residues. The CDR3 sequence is CASSLQGRDYEQYF. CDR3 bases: TGCGCCAGCAGCTTGCAGGGTCGGGACTACGAGCAGTACTTC.

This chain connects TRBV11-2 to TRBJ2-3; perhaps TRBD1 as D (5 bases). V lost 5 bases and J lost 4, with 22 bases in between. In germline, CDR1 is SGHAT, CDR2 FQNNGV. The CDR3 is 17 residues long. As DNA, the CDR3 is TGTGCCAGCAGCCCCTCCTCCGGACATCGAAATGCAGATACGCAGTATTTT. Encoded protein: CASSPSSGHRNADTQYF. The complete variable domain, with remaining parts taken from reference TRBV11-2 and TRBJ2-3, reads EAGVAQSPRYKIIEKRQSVAFWCNPISGHATLYWYQQILGQGPKLLIQFQNNGVVDDSQLPKDRFSAERLKGVDSTLKIQPAKLEDSAVYLCASSPSSGHRNADTQYFGPGTRLTVL.

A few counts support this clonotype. The CDR3 DNA follows: TGTGCCAGCAGCTCTCAGGGGGAAGAGACCCAGTACTTC. It specifies CASSSQGEETQYF. J is TRBJ2-5 and V is TRBV7-6, with 7 bases lining up with TRBD1. V was clipped by 4 bases and J by 3 bases; unmatched bases: 2. The CDR3 length is 13 residues. CDR1 is SGHVS, CDR2 FNYEAQ, per germline.

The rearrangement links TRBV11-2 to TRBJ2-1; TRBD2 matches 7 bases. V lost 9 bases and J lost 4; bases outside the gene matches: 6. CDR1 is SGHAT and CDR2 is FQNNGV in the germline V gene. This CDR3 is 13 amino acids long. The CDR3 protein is CARKRDSYNEQFF. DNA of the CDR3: TGTGCCAGAAAGCGGGACTCATACAATGAGCAGTTCTTC.

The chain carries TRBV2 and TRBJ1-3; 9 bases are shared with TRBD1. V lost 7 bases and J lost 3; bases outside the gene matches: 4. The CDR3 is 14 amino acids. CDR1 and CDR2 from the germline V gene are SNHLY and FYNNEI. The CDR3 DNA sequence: TGTGCCAGCAATGGGGACAGGGTTGGAAACACCATATATTTT. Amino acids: CASNGDRVGNTIYF.